A single sample gave rise to the 29 T cell receptor beta chains below, sequenced in a study of radiotherapy plus CTLA-4 blockade in lung cancer. Sequenced by immunoSEQ multiplex PCR; TCRdb stores in-frame clones only, minus some. The sample lists more than 40,000 clones; 70% to 80% were seen once. Sample: peripheral blood, taken from a patient treated with radiotherapy plus ipilimumab. These TCRs come from a human donor with non-small cell lung cancer who had stable disease on radiotherapy plus ipilimumab.

The CDR3 nucleotides are TGTGCCAGCAGCGTTGCTCCCCCGGGAAACACCATATATTTT. This sequence encodes CASSVAPPGNTIYF. The chain couples TRBV9 to TRBJ1-3; D ambiguous. The V gene's germline CDR1 is SGDLS and CDR2 YYNGEE. V lost 2 bases to trimming and J lost 4 bases, with 10 bases between them. The CDR3 is made up of 14 amino acids.

The rearrangement links TRBV6-5 to TRBJ2-7; TRBD2 agrees at 10 bases. CDR3 length equals 15 residues. Germline trimming cut 7 bases from V and 2 bases from J; bases unmatched to any gene: 8. Per the germline V gene, CDR1 is MNHEY and CDR2 is SVGAGI. This CDR3 is CASKVSGGAPYEQYF. DNA of the CDR3: TGTGCCAGCAAGGTCAGCGGGGGGGCCCCCTACGAGCAGTACTTC.

The chain joins TRBV6-5 to TRBJ2-7; the D gene is possibly TRBD1 (6 bases). This CDR3 spans 13 amino acids. Germline CDR1 and CDR2: MNHEY and SVGAGI. Trimming shortened V by 6 bases and J by 3 bases, and 12 bases separated the two germline ends. The CDR3 nucleotides are TGTGCCAGCAGGAGACAAGGGGGCTACGAGCAGTACGTC. Translated, it gives CASRRQGGYEQYV.

The CDR3 nucleotides are TGTGCCAGCATCCTGGACGGATACACTGAAGCTTTCTTT. Protein sequence: CASILDGYTEAFF. V usage is TRBV2 and J usage is TRBJ1-1; no firm D call. Trimming stripped 7 bases from V and 3 bases from J, with 12 bases between. This CDR3 has 13 amino acids. Germline lookup yields CDR1 SNHLY and CDR2 FYNNEI.

The chain joins TRBV29-1 to TRBJ2-7; 10 bases fit TRBD1. With V trimmed by 6 bases and J by 1 base, 6 bases remained unmatched. Germline V CDR1 and CDR2: SQVTM, ANQGSEA. There are 14 residues in the CDR3. The CDR3 DNA sequence: TGCAGCGTCCGGGACAGGGGCATGTCCTACGAGCAGTACTTC. Amino acids: CSVRDRGMSYEQYF.

This chain joins TRBV28 and TRBJ1-1, with D possibly being TRBD1 (5 bases). The CDR3 is 16 residues long. V was shortened by 2 bases and J by 2 bases, with 15 bases between the two germline ends. CDR1 and CDR2 (germline): MDHEN, SYDVKM. CDR3 coding DNA: TGTGCCAGCAGTTTAGGGGGAGATCGCCGAAACACTGAAGCTTTCTTT. Its protein is CASSLGGDRRNTEAFF.

This clone was seen a few times. The chain couples TRBV5-5 to TRBJ1-1; D is unclear. The CDR3 has 12 residues. V was cut by 4 bases and J by 6 bases, with 10 bases left in between. Germline V lookup: CDR1 SGHKS, CDR2 YYEKEE (reference sequence). This CDR3 is CASSLRPAEAFF. The CDR3 DNA follows: TGTGCCAGCAGCCTGAGGCCAGCTGAAGCTTTCTTT.

The J gene is TRBJ1-2, the V gene TRBV5-1; a possible D gene is TRBD1 (5 bases). Between the trimmed V and J ends, which lost 3 bases and 4 bases, there was a span of 13 bases. The germline V gene has CDR1 SGHRS and CDR2 YFSETQ. The CDR3 has 14 amino acids. The CDR3 loop is CASSSSGTAYGYTF. The CDR3 DNA reads as TGCGCCAGCAGCTCATCCGGGACGGCCTATGGCTACACCTTC.

This chain uses TRBV5-1 with TRBJ1-2, with 7 bases matching TRBD1. V lost 3 bases to trimming and J lost 0 bases; unmatched junction nucleotides: 2. Germline CDR1 and CDR2: SGHRS and YFSETQ. The CDR3 sequence is 14 residues long. CDR3 in DNA: TGCGCCAGCAGCTACGGACAGGCTAACTATGGCTACACCTTC. As protein: CASSYGQANYGYTF.

The V and J genes are TRBV4-2 and TRBJ2-3, with 9 bases aligning to TRBD2. This CDR3 has 15 residues. Germline CDR1 LGHNA, CDR2 YNFKEQ. V lost 7 bases to trimming and J lost 3 bases; unmatched junction nucleotides: 8. For the CDR3, the DNA is TGTGCCAGCACCAGCGGGGGGCGGGGAACAGATACGCAGTATTTT. Translation: CASTSGGRGTDTQYF.

The chain employs TRBV11-2 and TRBJ1-4, with D possibly being TRBD1 (5 bases). Germline values: CDR1 SGHAT, CDR2 FQNNGV. V dropped 5 bases and J dropped 8 bases, with 12 bases sitting between them. This CDR3 is 13 amino acids long. Written as DNA, the CDR3 is TGTGCCAGCAGCACATCCTGGGACGAAAAACTGTTTTTT. Translating it yields CASSTSWDEKLFF.

This clone was observed a handful of times. This chain connects TRBV4-3 to TRBJ2-7; possible D gene TRBD2, 5 bases. Between the trimmed V and J ends, which lost 0 bases and 5 bases, there was a span of 14 bases. CDR3 length equals 15 residues. From germline, CDR1 is LGHNA and CDR2 YSLEER. Here the CDR3 DNA reads TGCGCCAGCAGCCAAGATCTAAGGGAGCCCCACGAGCAGTACTTC. As protein: CASSQDLREPHEQYF.

CDR3 sequence: CASSDSGSEQYV. The CDR3 bases are TGTGCCAGCAGTGATTCAGGGAGCGAGCAGTACGTC. V usage is TRBV2 and J usage is TRBJ2-7; D possibly matches TRBD1 or TRBD2 (5 bases each). The V gene's germline CDR1 is SNHLY and CDR2 FYNNEI. CDR3 size: 12 residues. V lost 3 bases, J lost 6 bases, and 9 bases lay in between.

V is TRBV5-6 and J is TRBJ2-2, with D possibly being TRBD1 or TRBD2 (6 bases each). V was pared by 2 bases and J by 5 bases, with 16 bases between. The CDR3 consists of 16 residues. Germline values: CDR1 SGHDT, CDR2 YYEEEE. The CDR3 region has the DNA TGTGCCAGCAGCTTCGTGGAGGGGGAAAGGACCGGGGAGCTGTTTTTT. It specifies CASSFVEGERTGELFF. The full variable domain, with the rest looked up from reference TRBV5-6 and TRBJ2-2, is DAGVTQSPTHLIKTRGQQVTLRCSPKSGHDTVSWYQQALGQGPQFIFQYYEEEERQRGNFPDRFSGHQFPNYSSELNVNALLLGDSALYLCASSFVEGERTGELFFGEGSRLTVL.

CDR3 sequence: CASSQQRVITEAFF. The CDR3 region has the DNA TGCGCCAGCAGCCAGCAAAGGGTTATCACTGAAGCTTTCTTT. This chain links TRBV4-3 with TRBJ1-1; D remains unclear. V was cut by 3 bases and J by 4 bases, with 12 bases left in between. Germline V gene data show CDR1 as LGHNA and CDR2 as YSLEER. CDR3 length: 14 residues.

The chain joins TRBV7-3 to TRBJ1-1; maybe TRBD1 (6 bases). With 5 bases removed from V and 5 bases from J, the gap between germline ends came to 18 bases. CDR1 and CDR2 from the germline V gene are SGHTA and FQGTGA. The CDR3 sequence is 15 residues long. CDR3 in DNA: TGTGCCAGCAGCCCCGTAGGGGGGTGGGAAACTGAAGCTTTCTTT. It yields the protein CASSPVGGWETEAFF.

This sequence joins TRBV6-4 and TRBJ2-1; the match to TRBD2 covers 8 bases. The ends lost 7 bases at V and 2 bases at J; junction bases unmatched: 10. Germline assignment: CDR1 MRHNA and CDR2 SNTAGT. The CDR3 has 16 amino acids. Here the CDR3 DNA reads TGTGCCAGCATGGAGGGACTAGAGGTACCCTACAATGAGCAGTTCTTC. It yields the protein CASMEGLEVPYNEQFF.

The chain uses TRBV19 and TRBJ1-2; maybe TRBD1 (5 bases). The CDR3 runs 15 residues. CDR1 LNHDA and CDR2 SQIVND come from the germline V gene (reference sequence). V lost 4 bases, J lost 7 bases, and 19 bases lay in between. CDR3 nucleotide sequence: TGTGCCAGTAGTACCCGGCCCAGGGCAGCCTTTGGCTACACCTTC. Its translation is CASSTRPRAAFGYTF.

This clone has a handful of counts. This chain connects TRBV5-1 to TRBJ1-2; 11 bases fit TRBD1. This CDR3 is 15 amino acids long. Germline CDR1 and CDR2: SGHRS and YFSETQ. Losses at the gene ends were 4 bases for V and 5 bases for J; bases not matched to a gene: 7. The CDR3 sequence: CASSLGQGAFYGYTF. CDR3 nucleotide sequence: TGCGCCAGCAGCCTAGGACAGGGGGCGTTTTATGGCTACACCTTC.

The chain combines TRBV29-1 with TRBJ1-1; D ambiguous. V lost 0 bases and J lost 4, with 3 bases in between. The germline V gene encodes CDR1 SQVTM and CDR2 ANQGSEA. The CDR3 totals 11 residues. This CDR3 reads CSVEDATEAFF. CDR3 DNA sequence: TGCAGCGTTGAAGACGCCACTGAAGCTTTCTTT.

The CDR3 is CASSRIRGFGEQYV. The DNA for the CDR3 is TGTGCCAGCAGCCGTATCCGAGGGTTTGGGGAGCAGTACGTC. This chain links TRBV11-1 with TRBJ2-7, with TRBD2 as a possible D gene (5 bases). The germline V and J ends were trimmed by 5 bases and 7 bases, with 18 bases remaining between them. CDR1 is SGHAT, CDR2 FQDESV, per germline (reference sequence). The CDR3 is 14 residues long.

This clone was seen once. The chain carries TRBV6-1 and TRBJ2-7; D tentatively fits TRBD1 or TRBD2 (5 bases each). The CDR3 runs to 13 residues. The germline V gene encodes CDR1 MNHNS and CDR2 SASEGT. V lost 2 bases and J 7 bases, leaving 12 bases between the germline ends. The CDR3 protein is CASSESGAREQYV. The CDR3 DNA reads as TGTGCCAGCAGTGAATCCGGGGCAAGGGAGCAGTACGTC.

The V call is TRBV6-5, the J call TRBJ1-5, with no clear D. Trimming took 2 bases from V and 0 from J, leaving 8 bases between them. Germline CDR1 is MNHEY and CDR2 is SVGAGI. The CDR3 spans 15 residues. The CDR3 coding sequence is TGTGCCAGCAGTTACAACAGTGATAGCAATCAGCCCCAGCATTTT. Protein sequence: CASSYNSDSNQPQHF.

This clone was seen a handful of times. The chain is built from TRBV29-1 and TRBJ1-5; possibly TRBD1 for D (6 bases). CDR3 size: 13 residues. The V gene lost 7 bases and the J gene lost 7 bases, with 17 bases spanning the gap. The germline CDR1 and CDR2 sequences are SQVTM and ANQGSEA. Written as DNA, the CDR3 is TGCAGCGCTGGTGAGGGGGATAGACAGCCCCAGCATTTT. It encodes CSAGEGDRQPQHF.

The V gene is TRBV11-3, the J gene TRBJ1-1; no clear D. This CDR3 spans 13 amino acids. Germline CDR1 SGHNT, CDR2 YENEEA. The germline V and J ends were trimmed by 3 bases and 1 base, with 6 bases remaining between them. Written as DNA, the CDR3 is TGTGCCAGCAGCTTGCTACAGAACACTGAAGCTTTCTTT. Amino acid sequence: CASSLLQNTEAFF.

The chain couples TRBV28 to TRBJ1-1; D not certain. CDR1 is MDHEN, CDR2 SYDVKM, per germline. The germline V and J ends were trimmed by 3 bases and 7 bases, with 12 bases remaining between them. The CDR3 is 13 residues long. The CDR3 region is CASSFPDINEAFF. CDR3 DNA: TGTGCCAGCAGTTTCCCCGACATTAATGAAGCTTTCTTT. Drawing the rest from reference TRBV28 and TRBJ1-1, the complete variable domain is DVKVTQSSRYLVKRTGEKVFLECVQDMDHENMFWYRQDPGLGLRLIYFSYDVKMKEKGDIPEGYSVSREKKERFSLILESASTNQTSMYLCASSFPDINEAFFGQGTRLTVV.

CDR3 coding DNA: TGCGCCAGCGGTTCTGGCGAGGGGACAGATACGCAGTATTTT. It specifies CASGSGEGTDTQYF. The genes are TRBV5-1 and TRBJ2-3; D is possibly TRBD1 or TRBD2 (5 bases each). V lost 7 bases, J lost 3 bases, and 15 bases lay in between. The CDR3 is 14 amino acids. In germline, CDR1 is SGHRS, CDR2 YFSETQ.

V is TRBV28 and J is TRBJ2-1, with TRBD2 identical over 11 bases. The germline CDR1 and CDR2 sequences are MDHEN and SYDVKM. V gave up 8 bases and J gave up 2 bases; unmatched junction bases: 2. CDR3 length: 14 amino acids. The CDR3 DNA sequence: TGTGCCAGCCATAGCGGGGGGGCCTACAATGAGCAGTTCTTC. Amino acids: CASHSGGAYNEQFF.

This sequence joins TRBV5-1 and TRBJ1-1; D ambiguous. V was shortened by 0 bases and J by 4 bases, with 7 bases between the two germline ends. CDR1 SGHRS and CDR2 YFSETQ come from the germline V gene. CDR3 length: 13 amino acids. The CDR3 region is CASSLEGPTEAFF. For the CDR3, the DNA is TGCGCCAGCAGCTTGGAAGGCCCCACTGAAGCTTTCTTT.